This TCR beta chain was identified in a study of vaccination effects on CD4 cells after COVID-19. Findings and limits, study-wide: Vaccine- and infection-induced clones showed marked clonal contraction late following vaccination.

Produced via immunoSEQ multiplex PCR; TCRdb's table is partial and in-frame only. Of more than 40,000 clones in the sample, around 70% were seen once. This clone was seen a handful of times. Its target is unknown. V lost 2 bases, J lost 2 bases, and 13 bases lay in between. The germline CDR1 and CDR2 sequences are LGHDT and YNNKEL (reference sequence). The CDR3 totals 16 residues. Viral peptide pool expansion of antigen-specific CD4+ T cells preceded sequencing in the ViraFEST assay. Isolating CD4+ T cells followed approximately 10 days of culture. Nobody among the vaccine recipients had prior SARS-CoV-2 infection (nucleocapsid antibodies were negative). Fresh IL-2-containing medium replaced half the medium on days 3 and 7.

This chain connects TRBV3-1 (or the pseudogene TRBV3-2) to TRBJ1-5; TRBD1 might be the D (6 bases). Sequencing used CD4+ T cells from PBMCs cultured with HCoV-OC43 spike peptides, obtained before COVID-19 vaccination. Subset defined: HCoV-OC43 spike overlapping peptide pool stimulation. The TCR originated in a human donor who received a COVID-19 vaccine. This CDR3 reads CASSQQGIVGNQPQHF. The CDR3 bases are TGTGCCAGCAGCCAACAGGGGATTGTAGGCAATCAGCCCCAGCATTTT.